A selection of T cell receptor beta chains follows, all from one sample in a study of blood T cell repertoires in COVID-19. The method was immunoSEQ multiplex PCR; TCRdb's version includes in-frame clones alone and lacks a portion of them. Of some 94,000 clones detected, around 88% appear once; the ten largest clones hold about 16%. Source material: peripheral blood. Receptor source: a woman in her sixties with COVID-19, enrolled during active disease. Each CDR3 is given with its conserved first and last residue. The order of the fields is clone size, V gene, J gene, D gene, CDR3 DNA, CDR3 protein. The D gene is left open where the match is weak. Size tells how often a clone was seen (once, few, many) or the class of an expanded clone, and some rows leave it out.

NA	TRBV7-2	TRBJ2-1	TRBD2	TGTGCCAGCAGCTGGGGACTAGCGGGGGTCAATGAGCAGTTCTTC	CASSWGLAGVNEQFF
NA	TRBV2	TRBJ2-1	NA	TGTGCCAGCAGTGCTGCGACAAGGGGTAGAAATGAGCAGTTCTTC	CASSAATRGRNEQFF
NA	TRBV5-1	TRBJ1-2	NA	TGCGCCAGCAGCTTCGGAGCAGCTAACTATGGCTACACCTTC	CASSFGAANYGYTF
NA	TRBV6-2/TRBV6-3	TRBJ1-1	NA	TGTGCCAGCAGTTCTGTCCTAAACACTGAAGCTTTCTTT	CASSSVLNTEAFF
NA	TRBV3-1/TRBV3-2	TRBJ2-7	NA	TGTGCCAGCAGCCGAGCGGCCTACGAGCAGTACTTC	CASSRAAYEQYF
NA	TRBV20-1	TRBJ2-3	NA	TGCAGTGCTAGCGGGTATACGCAGTATTTT	CSASGYTQYF
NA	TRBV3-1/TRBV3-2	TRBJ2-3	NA	TGTGCCAGCAGCCCGGGTAGAGATACGCAGTATTTT	CASSPGRDTQYF
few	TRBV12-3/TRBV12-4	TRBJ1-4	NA	TGTGCCAGCAGTTTAATAGTTAATGAAAAACTGTTTTTT	CASSLIVNEKLFF
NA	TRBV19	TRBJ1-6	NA	TGTGCCAGTAGACTCCGGGACACTCTTTCACCCCTCCACTTT	CASRLRDTLSPLHF
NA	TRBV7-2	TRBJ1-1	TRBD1	TGTGCCAGCAGCTTAACCACGACAGGGGACACTGAAGCTTTCTTT	CASSLTTTGDTEAFF
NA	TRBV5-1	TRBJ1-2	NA	TGCGCCAGCAGCTTGGTTTCCAGGGGTTCTGGCTACACCTTC	CASSLVSRGSGYTF
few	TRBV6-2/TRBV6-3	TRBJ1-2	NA	TGTGCCAGCAGTTACTCGTATTCTGGCTACACCTTC	CASSYSYSGYTF
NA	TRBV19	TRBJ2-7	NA	TGTGCCAGTAGTATAGGGGCAGGGTTCCCCTACGAGCAGTACTTC	CASSIGAGFPYEQYF
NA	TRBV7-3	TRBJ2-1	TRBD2	TGTGCCAGCAGGGCTTCCGGGACTAGCGGGGGGGCCGCCTACAATGAGCAGTTCTTC	CASRASGTSGGAAYNEQFF
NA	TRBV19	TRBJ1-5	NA	TGTGCCAGCGCGGGTCGCAATCAGCCCCAGCATTTT	CASAGRNQPQHF
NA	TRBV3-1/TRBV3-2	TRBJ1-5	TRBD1	TGTGCCAGCAGCCAGGGGGGACAGACACCGAGGCATTTT	CASSQGGQTPRHF
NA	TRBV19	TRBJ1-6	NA	TGTGCCAGTAGTATGGGCAGCTCCTATAATTCACCCCTCCACTTT	CASSMGSSYNSPLHF
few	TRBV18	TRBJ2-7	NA	TGTGCCAGCTCACTAGACTACAGGGTCAACGAGCAGTACTTC	CASSLDYRVNEQYF
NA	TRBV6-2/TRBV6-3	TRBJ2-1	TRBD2	TGTGCCAGCAGTTATTATTTCCTAGCGGGGGGAAGAATAAAGAATGAGCAGTTCTTC	CASSYYFLAGGRIKNEQFF
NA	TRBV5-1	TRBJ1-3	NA	TGCGCCAGATTCTCTCGAGGGCAGCCAAGGACTGGAAACACCATATATTTT	CARFSRGQPRTGNTIYF
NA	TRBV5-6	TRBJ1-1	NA	TGTGCCAGCAGCCTGACAGGATCCACTGAAGCTTTCTTT	CASSLTGSTEAFF
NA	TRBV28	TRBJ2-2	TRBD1	TGTGCCAGCACCGACAGGGGGCAGGGGGCCGGGGAGCTGTTTTTT	CASTDRGQGAGELFF
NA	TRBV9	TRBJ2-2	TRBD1	TGTGCCAGCAGCTGGACAGGCGGGAACACCGGGGAGCTGTTTTTT	CASSWTGGNTGELFF
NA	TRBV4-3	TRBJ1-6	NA	TGCGCCAGCAGCGGGGGCTTAGATTCACCCCTCCACTTT	CASSGGLDSPLHF
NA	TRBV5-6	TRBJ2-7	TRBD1	TGTGCCAGCAGCTTGAGACAGGGGTTCGGCGAGCAGTACTTC	CASSLRQGFGEQYF
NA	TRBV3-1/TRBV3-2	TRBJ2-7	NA	TGTGCCAGCAGCACCGGACTAACCTACGAGCAGTACTTC	CASSTGLTYEQYF